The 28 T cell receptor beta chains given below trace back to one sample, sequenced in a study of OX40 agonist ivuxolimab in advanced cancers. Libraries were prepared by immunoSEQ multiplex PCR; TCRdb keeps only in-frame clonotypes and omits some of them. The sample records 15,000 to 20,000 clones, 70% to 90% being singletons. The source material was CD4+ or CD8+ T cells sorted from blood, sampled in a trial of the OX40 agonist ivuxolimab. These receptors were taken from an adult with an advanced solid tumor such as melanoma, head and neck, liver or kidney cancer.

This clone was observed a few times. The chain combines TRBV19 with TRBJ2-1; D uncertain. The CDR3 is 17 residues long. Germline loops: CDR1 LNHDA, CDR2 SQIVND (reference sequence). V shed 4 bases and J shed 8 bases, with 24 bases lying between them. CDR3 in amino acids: CASSTSYPGPSGHEQFF. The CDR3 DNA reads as TGTGCCAGTAGTACCTCCTACCCTGGGCCCTCCGGGCATGAGCAGTTCTTC.

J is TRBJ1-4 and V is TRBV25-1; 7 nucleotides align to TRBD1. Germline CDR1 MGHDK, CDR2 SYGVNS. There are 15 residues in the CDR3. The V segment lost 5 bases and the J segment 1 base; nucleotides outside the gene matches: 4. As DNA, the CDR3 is TGTGCCAGCAGTCCCCAGGGGGGAACTAATGAAAAACTGTTTTTT. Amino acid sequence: CASSPQGGTNEKLFF.

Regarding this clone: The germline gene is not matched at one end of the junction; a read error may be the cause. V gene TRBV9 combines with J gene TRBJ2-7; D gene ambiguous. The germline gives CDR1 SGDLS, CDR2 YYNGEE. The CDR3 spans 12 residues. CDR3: CASSGIGIERYF. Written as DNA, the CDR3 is TGTGCCAGCAGCGGCATTGGGATCGAGCGGTACTTC.

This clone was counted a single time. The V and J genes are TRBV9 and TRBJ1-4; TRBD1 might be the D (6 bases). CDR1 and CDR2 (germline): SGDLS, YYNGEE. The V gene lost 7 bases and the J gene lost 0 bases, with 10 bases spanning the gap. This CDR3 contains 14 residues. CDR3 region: CASGGPSTNEKLFF. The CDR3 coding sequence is TGTGCCAGCGGGGGGCCGTCAACTAATGAAAAACTGTTTTTT.

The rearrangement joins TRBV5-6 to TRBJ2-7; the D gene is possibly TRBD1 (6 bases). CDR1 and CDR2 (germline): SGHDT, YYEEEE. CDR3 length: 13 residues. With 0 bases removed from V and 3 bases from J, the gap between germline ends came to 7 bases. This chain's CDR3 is CASSLATGYEQYF. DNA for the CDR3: TGTGCCAGCAGCTTGGCGACAGGCTACGAGCAGTACTTC.

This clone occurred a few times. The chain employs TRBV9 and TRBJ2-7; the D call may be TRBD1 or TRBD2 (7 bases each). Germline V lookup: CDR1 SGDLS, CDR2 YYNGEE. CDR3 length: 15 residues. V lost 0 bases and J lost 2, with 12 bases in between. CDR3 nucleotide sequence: TGTGCCAGCAGCGTAGAGGCAGGGGGGGCCTACGAGCAGTACTTC. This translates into CASSVEAGGAYEQYF.

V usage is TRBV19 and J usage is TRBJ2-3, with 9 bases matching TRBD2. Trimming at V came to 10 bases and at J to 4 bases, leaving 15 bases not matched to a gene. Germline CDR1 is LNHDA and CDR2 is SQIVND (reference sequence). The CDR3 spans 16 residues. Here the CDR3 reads CATSRWAGGIADTQYF. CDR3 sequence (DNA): TGTGCCACCTCAAGATGGGCGGGGGGGATCGCAGATACGCAGTATTTT.

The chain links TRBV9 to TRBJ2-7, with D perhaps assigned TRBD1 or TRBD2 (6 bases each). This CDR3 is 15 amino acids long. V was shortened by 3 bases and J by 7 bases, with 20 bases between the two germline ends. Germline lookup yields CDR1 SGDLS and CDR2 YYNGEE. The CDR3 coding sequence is TGTGCCAGCAGCGAGGAGGGACAAGGACCTTGGGAGCAGTACTTC. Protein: CASSEEGQGPWEQYF.

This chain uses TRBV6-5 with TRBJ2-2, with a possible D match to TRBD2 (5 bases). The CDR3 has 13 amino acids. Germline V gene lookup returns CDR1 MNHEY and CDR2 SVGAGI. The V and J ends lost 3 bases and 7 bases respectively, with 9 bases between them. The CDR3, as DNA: TGTGCCAGCAGTTATGGAGGTGGCGGGGAGCTGTTTTTT. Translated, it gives CASSYGGGGELFF.

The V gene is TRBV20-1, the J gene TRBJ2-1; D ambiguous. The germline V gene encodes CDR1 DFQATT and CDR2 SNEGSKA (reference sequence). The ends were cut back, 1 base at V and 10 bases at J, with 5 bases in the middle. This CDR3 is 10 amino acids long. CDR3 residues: CSARGAEQFF. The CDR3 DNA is TGCAGTGCTAGAGGGGCCGAGCAGTTCTTC.

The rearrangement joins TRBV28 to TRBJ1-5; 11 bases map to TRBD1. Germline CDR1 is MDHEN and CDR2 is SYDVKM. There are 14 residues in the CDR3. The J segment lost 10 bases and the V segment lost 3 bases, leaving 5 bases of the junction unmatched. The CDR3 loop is CASSFWGQGGPQHF. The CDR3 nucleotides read TGTGCCAGCAGTTTTTGGGGACAGGGGGGACCCCAGCATTTT.

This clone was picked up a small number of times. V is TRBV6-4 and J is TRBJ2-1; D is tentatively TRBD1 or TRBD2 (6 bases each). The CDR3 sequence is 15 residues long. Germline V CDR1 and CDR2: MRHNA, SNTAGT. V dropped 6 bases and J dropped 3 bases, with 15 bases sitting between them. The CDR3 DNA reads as TGTGCCAGCAGCGACGGGGGCTCGGGCTACAATGAGCAGTTCTTC. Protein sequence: CASSDGGSGYNEQFF.

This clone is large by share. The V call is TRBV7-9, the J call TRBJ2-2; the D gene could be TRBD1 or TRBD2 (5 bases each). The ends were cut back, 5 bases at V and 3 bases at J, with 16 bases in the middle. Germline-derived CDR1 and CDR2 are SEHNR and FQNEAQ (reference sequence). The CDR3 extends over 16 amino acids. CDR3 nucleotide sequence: TGTGCCAGCAGCGCGAGGCTGGGGGTAGACACCGGGGAGCTGTTTTTT. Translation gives CASSARLGVDTGELFF.

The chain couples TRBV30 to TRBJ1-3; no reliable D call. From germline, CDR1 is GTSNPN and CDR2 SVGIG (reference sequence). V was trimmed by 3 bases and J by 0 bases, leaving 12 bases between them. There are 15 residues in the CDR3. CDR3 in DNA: TGTGCCTGGAGCATGGGAATGGGCTCTGGAAACACCATATATTTT. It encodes CAWSMGMGSGNTIYF. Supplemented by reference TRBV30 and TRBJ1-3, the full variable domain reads SQTIHQWPATLVQPVGSPLSLECTVEGTSNPNLYWYRQAAGRGLQLLFYSVGIGQISSEVPQNLSASRPQDRQFILSSKKLLLSDSGFYLCAWSMGMGSGNTIYFGEGSWLTVV.

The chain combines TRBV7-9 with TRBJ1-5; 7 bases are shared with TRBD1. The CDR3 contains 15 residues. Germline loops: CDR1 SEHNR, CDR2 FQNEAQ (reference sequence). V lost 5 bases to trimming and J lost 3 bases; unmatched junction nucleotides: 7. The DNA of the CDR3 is TGTGCCAGCAGCCAGGGGGGAGAACCCAATCAGCCCCAGCATTTT. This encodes CASSQGGEPNQPQHF.

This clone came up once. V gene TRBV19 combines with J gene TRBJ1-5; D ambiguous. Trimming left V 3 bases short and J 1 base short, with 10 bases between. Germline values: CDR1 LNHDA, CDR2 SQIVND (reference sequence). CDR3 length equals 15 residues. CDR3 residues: CASSIGLLSNQPQHF. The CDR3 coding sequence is TGTGCCAGTAGTATCGGGCTATTAAGCAATCAGCCCCAGCATTTT.

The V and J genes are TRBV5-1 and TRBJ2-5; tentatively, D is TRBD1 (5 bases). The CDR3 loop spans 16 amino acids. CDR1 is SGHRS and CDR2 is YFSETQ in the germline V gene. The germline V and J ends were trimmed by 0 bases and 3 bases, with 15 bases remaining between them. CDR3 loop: CASSLGRGRYEETQYF. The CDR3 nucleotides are TGCGCCAGCAGCTTGGGTAGGGGCCGGTACGAAGAGACCCAGTACTTC.

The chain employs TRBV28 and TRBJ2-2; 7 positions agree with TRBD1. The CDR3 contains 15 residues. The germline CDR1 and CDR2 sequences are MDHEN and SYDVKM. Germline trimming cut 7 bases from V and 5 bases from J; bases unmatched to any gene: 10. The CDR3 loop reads CASKQTGEITGELFF. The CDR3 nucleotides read TGTGCCAGCAAGCAAACAGGGGAGATTACCGGGGAGCTGTTTTTT.

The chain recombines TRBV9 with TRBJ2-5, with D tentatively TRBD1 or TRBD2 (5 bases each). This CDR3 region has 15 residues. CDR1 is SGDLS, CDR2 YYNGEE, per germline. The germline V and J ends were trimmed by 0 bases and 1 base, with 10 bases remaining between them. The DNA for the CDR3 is TGTGCCAGCAGCGTAGCGGGGACCATCCAAGAGACCCAGTACTTC. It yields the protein CASSVAGTIQETQYF.

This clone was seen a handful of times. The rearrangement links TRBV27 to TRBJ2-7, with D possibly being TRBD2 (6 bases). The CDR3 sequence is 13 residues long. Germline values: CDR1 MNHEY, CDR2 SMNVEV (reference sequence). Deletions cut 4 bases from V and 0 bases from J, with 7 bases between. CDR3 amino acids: CASSYGGSYEQYF. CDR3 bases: TGTGCCAGCAGTTACGGGGGCTCCTACGAGCAGTACTTC.

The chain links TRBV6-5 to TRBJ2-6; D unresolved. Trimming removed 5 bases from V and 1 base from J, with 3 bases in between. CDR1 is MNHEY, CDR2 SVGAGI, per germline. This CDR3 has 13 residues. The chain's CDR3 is CASSVSGANVLTF. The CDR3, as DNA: TGTGCCAGCAGTGTTTCTGGGGCCAACGTCCTGACTTTC.

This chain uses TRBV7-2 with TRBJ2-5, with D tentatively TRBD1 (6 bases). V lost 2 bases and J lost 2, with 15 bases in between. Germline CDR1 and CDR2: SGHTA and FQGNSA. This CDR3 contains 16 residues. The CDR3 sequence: CASSLRIGQRQETQYF. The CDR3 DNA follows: TGTGCCAGCAGCTTAAGGATCGGACAGAGACAAGAGACCCAGTACTTC.

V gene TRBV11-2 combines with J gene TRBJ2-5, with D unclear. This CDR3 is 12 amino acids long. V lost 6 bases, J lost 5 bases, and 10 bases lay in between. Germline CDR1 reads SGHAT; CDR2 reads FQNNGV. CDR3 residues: CASSYIMETQYF. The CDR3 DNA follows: TGTGCCAGCAGTTATATTATGGAGACCCAGTACTTC.

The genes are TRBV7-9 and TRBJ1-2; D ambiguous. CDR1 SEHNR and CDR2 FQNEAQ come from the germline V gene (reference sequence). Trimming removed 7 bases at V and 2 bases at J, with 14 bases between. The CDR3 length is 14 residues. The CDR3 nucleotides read TGTGCCAGCACATACCCACCCGGCAACTATGGCTACACCTTC. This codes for CASTYPPGNYGYTF.

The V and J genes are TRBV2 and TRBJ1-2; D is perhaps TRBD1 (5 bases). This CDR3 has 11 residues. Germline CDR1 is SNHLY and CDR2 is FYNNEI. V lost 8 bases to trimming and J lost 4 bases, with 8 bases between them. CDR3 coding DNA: TGTGCCAGCCAACAGGCCTATGGCTACACCTTC. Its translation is CASQQAYGYTF. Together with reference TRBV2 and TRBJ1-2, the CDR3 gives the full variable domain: EPEVTQTPSHQVTQMGQEVILRCVPISNHLYFYWYRQILGQKVEFLVSFYNNEISEKSEIFDDQFSVERPDGSNFTLKIRSTKLEDSAMYFCASQQAYGYTFGSGTRLTVV.

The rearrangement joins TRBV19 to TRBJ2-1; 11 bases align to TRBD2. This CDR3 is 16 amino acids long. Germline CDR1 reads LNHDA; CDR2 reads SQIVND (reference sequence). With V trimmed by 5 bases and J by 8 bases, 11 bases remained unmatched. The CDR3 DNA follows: TGTGCCAGTAGTCCGTGGACTAGCGGGCCCGGGGATGAGCAGTTCTTC. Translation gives CASSPWTSGPGDEQFF. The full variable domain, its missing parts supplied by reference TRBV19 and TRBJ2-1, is DGGITQSPKYLFRKEGQNVTLSCEQNLNHDAMYWYRQDPGQGLRLIYYSQIVNDFQKGDIAEGYSVSREKKESFPLTVTSAQKNPTAFYLCASSPWTSGPGDEQFFGPGTRLTVL.

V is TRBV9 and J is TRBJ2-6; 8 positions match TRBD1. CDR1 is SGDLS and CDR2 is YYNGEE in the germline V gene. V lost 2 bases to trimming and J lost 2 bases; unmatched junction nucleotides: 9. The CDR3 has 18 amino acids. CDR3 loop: CASSVRQGAGTGANVLTF. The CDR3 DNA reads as TGTGCCAGCAGCGTGAGGCAGGGGGCAGGGACTGGGGCCAACGTCCTGACTTTC. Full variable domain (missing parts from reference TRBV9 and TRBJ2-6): DSGVTQTPKHLITATGQRVTLRCSPRSGDLSVYWYQQSLDQGLQFLIQYYNGEERAKGNILERFSAQQFPDLHSELNLSSLELGDSALYFCASSVRQGAGTGANVLTFGAGSRLTVL.

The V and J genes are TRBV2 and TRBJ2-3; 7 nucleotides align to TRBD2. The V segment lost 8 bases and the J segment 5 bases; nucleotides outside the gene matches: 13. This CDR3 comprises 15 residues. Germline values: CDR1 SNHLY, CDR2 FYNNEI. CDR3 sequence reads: CASLSSGGIIDTQYF. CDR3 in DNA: TGTGCCAGCCTCTCTAGCGGAGGTATTATAGATACGCAGTATTTT. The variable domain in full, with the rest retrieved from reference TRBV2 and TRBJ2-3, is EPEVTQTPSHQVTQMGQEVILRCVPISNHLYFYWYRQILGQKVEFLVSFYNNEISEKSEIFDDQFSVERPDGSNFTLKIRSTKLEDSAMYFCASLSSGGIIDTQYFGPGTRLTVL.